Listed below are T cell receptor beta chains from one sample, sequenced in a study of vaccination effects on CD4 cells after COVID-19. Clones were read by immunoSEQ multiplex PCR, and TCRdb kept only the in-frame ones, dropping some. The sample records just under 75,000 clones, approximately 73% being singletons. No antigen has been assigned to these receptors. Sequenced here: CD4+ T cells from PBMCs cultured without peptide, sampled after COVID-19 vaccination. All receptors come from a human donor who received a COVID-19 vaccine. CDR3s include the opening cysteine and the closing phenylalanine or tryptophan. D genes are given only for firm matches. Clone sizes are given selectively: once, few, many, or a class where the clone is expanded.

TRBV19	TRBJ1-4	NA	NA	CASSYRTDRNEKLFF	TGTGCCAGTAGTTACAGGACTGATCGTAATGAAAAACTGTTTTTT
TRBV7-9	TRBJ2-1	once	NA	CASSARGRSSYNEQFF	TGTGCCAGCAGCGCGCGGGGGCGAAGCTCCTACAATGAGCAGTTCTTC
TRBV19	TRBJ1-1	NA	NA	CASRGQGPAEAFF	TGTGCCAGTAGGGGGCAGGGTCCAGCCGAAGCTTTCTTT
TRBV12-5	TRBJ1-1	NA	NA	CASGYREVSTEAFF	TGTGCTAGTGGTTACAGGGAGGTCAGCACTGAAGCTTTCTTT
TRBV5-1	TRBJ2-4	NA	NA	CASSLAVGAKNIQYF	TGCGCCAGCAGCTTGGCGGTGGGGGCCAAAAACATTCAGTACTTC
TRBV7-9	TRBJ2-5	NA	NA	CASSLTGWETQYF	TGTGCCAGCAGCTTAACAGGGTGGGAGACCCAGTACTTC
TRBV6-6	TRBJ1-2	NA	NA	CASSVSGGGGYTF	TGTGCCAGCAGCGTAAGTGGGGGCGGTGGCTACACCTTC
TRBV24-1	TRBJ2-3	NA	NA	CATSDPGRTDTQYF	TGTGCCACCAGTGATCCCGGAAGGACGGATACGCAGTATTTT
TRBV7-3	TRBJ2-3	NA	NA	CASSLRGRTDTQYF	TGTGCCAGCAGCTTAAGGGGTCGCACAGATACGCAGTATTTT
TRBV10-2	TRBJ1-2	NA	NA	CASSEYHLNYGYTF	TGCGCCAGCAGTGAGTACCACCTTAACTATGGCTACACCTTC
TRBV12-3/TRBV12-4	TRBJ1-1	NA	TRBD1	CASQGGVREAFF	TGTGCCAGCCAGGGGGGGGTTCGTGAGGCTTTCTTT
TRBV2	TRBJ1-4	few	TRBD1	CASSETTRGPREKLFF	TGTGCCAGCAGTGAGACTACCAGGGGGCCGCGGGAAAAACTGTTTTTT
TRBV30	TRBJ1-2	NA	NA	CAWSVGGTGGGYTF	TGTGCCTGGAGTGTAGGGGGGACCGGTGGTGGCTACACCTTC
TRBV25-1	TRBJ2-4	NA	NA	CASSRLGLGDIQYF	TGTGCCAGCAGTCGACTAGGCTTGGGTGACATTCAGTACTTC
TRBV4-1	TRBJ1-2	NA	TRBD1	CASSQAGTGDYGYTF	TGCGCCAGCAGCCAAGCCGGGACAGGGGACTATGGCTACACCTTC
TRBV20-1	TRBJ1-1	NA	NA	CSASSRGTEAFF	TGCAGTGCTAGTTCGCGGGGCACTGAAGCTTTCTTT
TRBV7-3	TRBJ1-3	once	TRBD1	CASSPRGGTGGNTIYF	TGTGCCAGCAGCCCCCGCGGGGGGACAGGAGGAAACACCATATATTTT
TRBV28	TRBJ1-5	NA	NA	CASSLPSGAPQPQHF	TGTGCCAGCAGTTTACCATCAGGGGCGCCTCAGCCCCAGCATTTT
TRBV10-3	TRBJ1-1	NA	NA	CAINGGGEAFF	TGTGCCATCAATGGCGGCGGAGAAGCTTTCTTT
TRBV28	TRBJ1-5	NA	NA	CASVSGGDQPQHF	TGTGCCAGCGTGTCTGGGGGAGATCAGCCCCAGCATTTT
TRBV7-2	TRBJ1-4	NA	NA	CASSPQVGAGNEKLFF	TGTGCCAGCAGCCCCCAGGTAGGGGCGGGAAATGAAAAACTGTTTTTT
TRBV5-1	TRBJ1-2	once	NA	CASSLGLWGNYGYTF	TGCGCCAGCAGCTTGGGGCTCTGGGGGAACTATGGCTACACCTTC
TRBV28	TRBJ1-4	NA	NA	CASSGPASTNEKLFF	TGTGCCAGCAGTGGACCGGCCTCAACTAATGAAAAACTGTTTTTT
TRBV24-1	TRBJ2-2	NA	TRBD1	CATSDSDREALNTGELFF	TGTGCCACCAGTGATTCGGACAGGGAGGCCCTGAACACCGGGGAGCTGTTTTTT
TRBV9	TRBJ2-5	NA	TRBD2	CASSFTSGGKTQYF	TGTGCCAGCAGCTTCACTAGCGGGGGAAAGACCCAGTACTTC
TRBV27	TRBJ1-1	few	NA	CASSLSRAVSNTEAFF	TGTGCCAGCAGTTTATCGAGGGCGGTTTCGAACACTGAAGCTTTCTTT
TRBV4-3	TRBJ1-4	NA	NA	CASSRSGVREKLFF	TGCGCCAGCAGCCGGTCAGGGGTGCGTGAAAAACTGTTTTTT
TRBV12-5	TRBJ1-1	NA	TRBD1	CASGRQGMDTEAFF	TGTGCTAGTGGTCGACAGGGAATGGACACTGAAGCTTTCTTT
TRBV14	TRBJ1-1	NA	NA	CASSLARGAEAFF	TGTGCCAGCAGCCTCGCCCGGGGGGCTGAAGCTTTCTTT
TRBV5-1	TRBJ1-1	few	NA	CASSLGRGQNTEAFF	TGCGCCAGCAGCTTGGGCAGGGGACAGAACACTGAAGCTTTCTTT
TRBV7-2	TRBJ1-2	NA	NA	CASSPTLMTGTRMGGYTF	TGTGCCAGCAGCCCGACTTTGATGACAGGCACTCGGATGGGGGGCTACACCTTC
TRBV9	TRBJ1-2	NA	NA	CASSVQLRAEDGYTF	TGTGCCAGCAGCGTTCAACTCCGCGCAGAAGATGGCTACACCTTC
TRBV2	TRBJ1-1	NA	TRBD1	CASSEAAPWTGMNTEAFF	TGTGCCAGCAGTGAAGCGGCCCCTTGGACAGGGATGAACACTGAAGCTTTCTTT
TRBV7-3	TRBJ1-1	NA	NA	CASSLRGGIGTEAFF	TGTGCCAGCAGCTTGCGTGGGGGGATCGGAACTGAAGCTTTCTTT
TRBV7-2	TRBJ1-1	NA	NA	CASSLARTNTEAFF	TGTGCCAGCAGCTTGGCCAGGACGAACACTGAAGCTTTCTTT
TRBV3-1/TRBV3-2	TRBJ1-2	NA	TRBD1	CASSQGQGTLTNYGYTF	TGTGCCAGCAGCCAAGGACAGGGGACCTTAACTAACTATGGCTACACCTTC
TRBV4-2	TRBJ1-5	NA	NA	CASSQDELRVQPQHF	TGTGCCAGCAGCCAAGACGAACTCAGGGTTCAGCCCCAGCATTTT
TRBV7-2	TRBJ1-2	NA	NA	CASSLFADNYGYTF	TGTGCCAGCAGCTTATTTGCAGATAACTATGGCTACACCTTC
TRBV3-1/TRBV3-2	TRBJ1-3	NA	NA	CASSLQLSGNTIYF	TGTGCCAGCAGCCTCCAGCTCTCTGGAAACACCATATATTTT
TRBV21-1	TRBJ1-1	once	NA	CASSKIGTGEGEGTEAFF	TGTGCCAGCAGCAAAATTGGGACAGGGGAGGGTGAGGGGACTGAAGCTTTCTTT
TRBV12-5	TRBJ1-6	NA	NA	CASGLGQLLSLHF	TGTGCTAGTGGTTTGGGCCAACTATTGTCCCTCCACTTT
TRBV7-9	TRBJ2-5	NA	TRBD2	CASSLGTSGETQYF	TGTGCCAGCAGCCTAGGGACTAGCGGAGAGACCCAGTACTTC
TRBV19	TRBJ2-3	few	TRBD2	CASGGRIMGTDTQYF	TGTGCCAGCGGGGGGAGGATTATGGGAACAGATACGCAGTATTTT
TRBV7-2	TRBJ1-1	NA	NA	CASSLRGRGMNTEAFF	TGTGCCAGCAGCTTAAGGGGAAGGGGGATGAACACTGAAGCTTTCTTT
TRBV27	TRBJ1-5	NA	NA	CASAGFVDQPQHF	TGTGCCAGCGCGGGGTTTGTCGATCAGCCCCAGCATTTT
TRBV19	TRBJ2-3	NA	TRBD1	CASRHRGQVADTQYF	TGTGCCAGTAGGCATAGGGGACAGGTAGCAGATACGCAGTATTTT
TRBV7-8	TRBJ1-5	NA	TRBD1	CASSRWGRDRDEGGNQPQHF	TGTGCCAGCAGCCGGTGGGGGCGGGACAGGGATGAAGGAGGCAATCAGCCCCAGCATTTT
TRBV21-1	TRBJ2-5	NA	NA	CASSVPWTSGIEETQYF	TGTGCCAGCAGCGTCCCCTGGACTAGCGGAATAGAAGAGACCCAGTACTTC
TRBV6-1	TRBJ1-5	NA	NA	CASSGGAGANPYQPQHF	TGTGCCAGCAGTGGGGGGGCGGGGGCTAACCCTTATCAGCCCCAGCATTTT
TRBV6-5	TRBJ1-2	NA	TRBD1	CATGPGTAINYGYTF	TGTGCCACTGGCCCTGGGACAGCTATTAACTATGGCTACACCTTC
TRBV29-1	TRBJ1-1	few	TRBD1	CSVEKGTGQGEAFF	TGCAGCGTTGAAAAGGGGACAGGACAGGGTGAAGCTTTCTTT
TRBV19	TRBJ1-5	NA	NA	CASRDGAINSNQPQHF	TGTGCCAGTAGGGACGGCGCCATTAATAGCAATCAGCCCCAGCATTTT